This TCR beta chain derives from a study of CD8+ T cells in alopecia areata. This clone turned up a few times. Treatment described: oral pan-JAK inhibitor, 5-10 mg twice daily. Alopecia areata patients gave lesional scalp punch biopsies and peripheral blood samples. Trimming took off 4 bases at V and 0 bases at J, with 17 bases between the two ends. Germline CDR1 is SGHRS and CDR2 is YFSETQ. This CDR3 contains 17 residues. It was cDNA, reverse transcribed from extracted RNA, that served as the sequencing template. Generated by immunoSEQ multiplex PCR, the TCRdb table keeps only in-frame clones and is missing some. The profile covers around 190,000 clones, with more than 55% appearing a single time and roughly 0.71% taken by the ten largest.

This sequence was found in a human donor with alopecia areata. This material consisted of CD4+ T cells sorted from blood, taken at week 4, from a patient treated with tofacitinib. The chain is built from TRBV5-1 and TRBJ2-1; possibly TRBD1 for D (6 bases). Written as DNA, the CDR3 is TGCGCCAGCAGCCTGGGTATTGGGGGCACCTCCTACAATGAGCAGTTCTTC. It is translated as CASSLGIGGTSYNEQFF.